This TCR beta chain was found in a study of T cell responses to AZD1222 COVID-19 vaccine. Profiling relied on immunoSEQ multiplex PCR, and the TCRdb table lists in-frame clones only, not all of them. Here the sample spans over 85,000 clones, around nine tenths being singletons. With regard to this clone: Its antigen is not identified.

The J segment lost 2 bases and the V segment lost 8 bases, leaving 15 bases of the junction unmatched. Germline values: CDR1 MDHEN, CDR2 SYDVKM. CDR3 size: 18 residues. Study-wide results and limits: Reports indicate that nearly half of spike-specific TCRs are directed at unmutated variant regions.

The specimen was peripheral blood, collected on day 0 of AZD1222 vaccination. The V gene is TRBV28, the J gene TRBJ1-5, with 10 positions matching TRBD1. The sequence derives from an adult in good health. Here the CDR3 DNA reads TGTGCCAGCGCCCAGCCGGGGACAGGGGTGATGGGCAATCAGCCCCAGCATTTT. This sequence encodes CASAQPGTGVMGNQPQHF.